This TCR beta chain stems from a study of blood T cell repertoires in COVID-19. Whole-study context: From T cells, B-cell-depleted T cells, or PBMCs came the material, which was cDNA or gDNA.

The assay was immunoSEQ multiplex PCR, and TCRdb's table has in-frame clones only and misses some. Of around 70,000 clones detected, around four fifths appear once; the ten largest clones hold around 35%. CDR1 is SNHLY, CDR2 FYNNEI, per germline. The CDR3 spans 14 residues. V dropped 5 bases and J dropped 9; count of bases not matched to a gene: 5. The chain couples TRBV2 to TRBJ1-6, with 9 bases aligning to TRBD1. The receptor was derived from a man between 70 and 80 years old with acute or convalescent COVID-19. The specimen was peripheral blood. CDR3: CASSLDRGSSPLHF. The CDR3 coding sequence is TGTGCCAGCAGTCTAGACAGGGGGAGTTCACCCCTCCACTTT. The whole variable domain, remainder taken from reference TRBV2 and TRBJ1-6, is EPEVTQTPSHQVTQMGQEVILRCVPISNHLYFYWYRQILGQKVEFLVSFYNNEISEKSEIFDDQFSVERPDGSNFTLKIRSTKLEDSAMYFCASSLDRGSSPLHFGNGTRLTVT.